This T cell receptor (beta chain) is from a study of shared clonotypes between healthy human individuals. With respect to this clone: Its cognate antigen is unknown.

Per the authors' pipeline: Junction-only immunoSEQ data arrived without quality scores, meaning filtering differed. TCRdb's table, derived via immunoSEQ multiplex PCR, lists solely in-frame clones and lacks some. V, J and clone size reflect that table, while D and trimming were determined from the DNA. The sample lists a few million clones; approximately 94% were seen once. Findings and limits, study-wide: Naive subsets generally had larger estimated richness than memory subsets. Some clonotypes were shared by all four sorted-subset donors, while others were not shared. The non-shared ones had lower generation probabilities than the shared ones.

Deletions cut 0 bases from V and 5 bases from J, with 11 bases between. This CDR3 has 15 amino acids. Germline assignment: CDR1 SGHTS and CDR2 YDEGEE. The clonotype originates from a man between 18 and 29 years old in good health. Source material: naive CD4+ T cells sorted from blood. Subset indicated: CD45RA+ positively selected. The chain is built from TRBV5-8 and TRBJ1-4; D gene unclear. CDR3 loop: CASSLDGLKNEKLFF. CDR3 nucleotide sequence: TGTGCCAGCAGCTTGGACGGTCTTAAGAATGAAAAACTGTTTTTT. Complete variable domain (other parts from reference TRBV5-8 and TRBJ1-4): EAGVTQSPTHLIKTRGQQATLRCSPISGHTSVYWYQQALGLGLQFLLWYDEGEERNRGNFPPRFSGRQFPNYSSELNVNALELEDSALYLCASSLDGLKNEKLFFGSGTQLSVL.